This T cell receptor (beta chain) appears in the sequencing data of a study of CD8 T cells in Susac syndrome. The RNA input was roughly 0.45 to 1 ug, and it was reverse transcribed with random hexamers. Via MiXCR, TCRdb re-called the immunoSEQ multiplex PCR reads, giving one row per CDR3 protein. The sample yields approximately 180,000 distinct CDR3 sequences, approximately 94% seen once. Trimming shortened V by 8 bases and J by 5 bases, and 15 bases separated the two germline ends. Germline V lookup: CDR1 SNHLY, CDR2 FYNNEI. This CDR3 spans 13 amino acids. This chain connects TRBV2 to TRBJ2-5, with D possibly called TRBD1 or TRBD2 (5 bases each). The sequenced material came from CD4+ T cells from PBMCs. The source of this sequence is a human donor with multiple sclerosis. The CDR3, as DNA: TGTGCCAGCGAACCGGGACGAAGGGAGACCCAGTACTTC. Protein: CASEPGRRETQYF.